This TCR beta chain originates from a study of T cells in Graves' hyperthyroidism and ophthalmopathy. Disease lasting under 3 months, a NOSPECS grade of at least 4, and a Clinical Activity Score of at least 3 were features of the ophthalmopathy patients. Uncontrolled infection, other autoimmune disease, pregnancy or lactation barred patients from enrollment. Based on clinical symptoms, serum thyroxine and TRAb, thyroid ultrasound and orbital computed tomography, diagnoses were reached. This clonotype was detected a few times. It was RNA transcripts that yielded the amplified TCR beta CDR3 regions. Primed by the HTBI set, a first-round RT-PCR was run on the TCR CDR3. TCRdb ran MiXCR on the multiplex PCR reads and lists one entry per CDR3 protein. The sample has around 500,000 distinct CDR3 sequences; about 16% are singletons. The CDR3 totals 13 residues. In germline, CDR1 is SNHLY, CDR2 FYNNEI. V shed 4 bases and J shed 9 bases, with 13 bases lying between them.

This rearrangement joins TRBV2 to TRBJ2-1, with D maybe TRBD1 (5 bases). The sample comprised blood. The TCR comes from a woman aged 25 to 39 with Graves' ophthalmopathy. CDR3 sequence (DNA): TGTGCCAGCAGTGTCACAGGAAAAATTGAGCAGTTCTTC. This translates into CASSVTGKIEQFF.